This T cell receptor beta chain was observed in a study of blood T cell repertoires in COVID-19. About the study: The United States, Italy and Spain supplied acute and convalescent COVID-19 samples.

In germline, CDR1 is LNHDA, CDR2 SQIVND (reference sequence). This CDR3 has 14 residues. Unmatched junction bases numbered 10, after V lost 10 bases and J lost 4 bases. Assay: immunoSEQ multiplex PCR; the TCRdb copy retains only in-frame clones and omits some. Of some 100,000 clones detected, over 65% appear once; the ten largest clones hold 18%. J is TRBJ2-1 and V is TRBV19; 7 nucleotides line up with TRBD2. The TCR was taken from a woman aged 55-70 years with acute or convalescent COVID-19. Sequencing was performed on peripheral blood. The CDR3 loop is CATSTGGPYNEQFF. DNA for the CDR3: TGTGCCACGTCCACGGGGGGACCATACAATGAGCAGTTCTTC.